A single sample is the source of the 29 T cell receptor beta chains below, sequenced in a study of T-cell reconstitution after alpha-beta-depleted transplantation in children. This sample's TCRbeta library carried unique molecular identifier barcodes. TCRdb itself ran the PCR reads through MiXCR, one entry per CDR3 protein. Among around 580,000 distinct CDR3 sequences listed, 20% to 25% were seen once. The starting material was PBMCs, mostly from graft donor cells, obtained 360 days after TCRalphabeta/CD19-depleted stem cell transplant. These receptor sequences come from a boy under two years old who had a stem cell transplant for acute myeloid leukemia, so the T cells may come from the graft donor.

The sample holds a few counts of this clonotype. CDR3 protein: CASSLSLTNSPLHF. CDR3 in DNA: TGTGCCAGCAGTTTAAGTCTCACCAATTCACCCCTCCACTTT. The chain is built from TRBV12-3 or TRBV12-4 and TRBJ1-6; D uncertain. This CDR3 comprises 14 residues. The V and J ends lost 2 bases and 7 bases respectively, with 9 bases between them.

This clonotype came up a few times. The chain joins TRBV7-8 to TRBJ2-5; D unresolved. The CDR3 runs 14 residues. V lost 0 bases, J lost 7 bases, and 12 bases lay in between. The germline V gene encodes CDR1 SGHVS and CDR2 FQNEAQ. CDR3 bases: TGTGCCAGCAGCTTAGCGACCCCTTTGGGGACCCAGTACTTC. It is translated as CASSLATPLGTQYF.

The sample holds many counts of this clonotype. The gene calls are TRBV15 and TRBJ1-6, with D unresolved. There are 16 residues in the CDR3. Trimming left V 0 bases short and J 7 bases short, with 13 bases between. Germline values: CDR1 LNHNV, CDR2 YYDKDF (reference sequence). In DNA form, the CDR3 reads TGTGCCACCAGCAGAGAAGAGAGCGGGAGCAATTCACCCCTCCACTTT. This encodes CATSREESGSNSPLHF.

In this sample, this clonotype turned up a few times. J is TRBJ1-3 and V is TRBV6-1, with a tentative D call TRBD1 (5 bases). V shed 6 bases and J shed 0 bases, with 12 bases lying between them. In germline, CDR1 is MNHNS, CDR2 SASEGT. The CDR3 runs 15 residues. The CDR3 region has the DNA TGTGCCAGCAGCCGACGAGGGGCCTCTGGAAACACCATATATTTT. This encodes CASSRRGASGNTIYF.

The chain joins TRBV2 to TRBJ2-1; no clear D. There are 13 residues in the CDR3. V lost 5 bases to trimming and J lost 4 bases, with 9 bases between them. From germline, CDR1 is SNHLY and CDR2 FYNNEI. Written as DNA, the CDR3 is TGTGCCAGCAGTACTACTATTTACAATGAGCAGTTCTTC. Translating gives CASSTTIYNEQFF. Supplemented by reference TRBV2 and TRBJ2-1, the full variable domain reads EPEVTQTPSHQVTQMGQEVILRCVPISNHLYFYWYRQILGQKVEFLVSFYNNEISEKSEIFDDQFSVERPDGSNFTLKIRSTKLEDSAMYFCASSTTIYNEQFFGPGTRLTVL.

The DNA for the CDR3 is TGTGCCAGCAGTCCCCGGGGCGGGGTAGAAAAACTGTTTTTT. This translates into CASSPRGGVEKLFF. The chain recombines TRBV6-2 or TRBV6-3 with TRBJ1-4; D perhaps matches TRBD1 (5 bases). Trimming removed 5 bases from V and 8 bases from J, with 15 bases in between. The CDR3 has 14 residues. Per germline, CDR1 MNHEY and CDR2 SVGEGT.

This clonotype was counted only a few times. J is TRBJ1-2 and V is TRBV7-3; TRBD1 agrees at 8 bases. Per germline, CDR1 SGHTA and CDR2 FQGTGA. V shed 4 bases, J shed 4 bases, and the junction held 14 bases outside the gene matches. The CDR3 loop spans 17 amino acids. The CDR3 here is CASSSGGLVPKGYGYTF. Here the CDR3 DNA reads TGTGCCAGCAGCTCAGGGGGCCTGGTACCTAAGGGCTATGGCTACACCTTC.

CDR3 amino acids: CASIDPGLAGDTQYF. The CDR3 DNA sequence: TGTGCCAGCATTGATCCGGGACTAGCGGGGGATACGCAGTATTTT. V and J are TRBV7-8 and TRBJ2-3; 13 positions agree with TRBD2. Germline CDR1 SGHVS, CDR2 FQNEAQ. This CDR3 is built from 15 residues. Unmatched junction bases numbered 7, after V lost 7 bases and J lost 6 bases. The full variable domain, rest sourced from reference TRBV7-8 and TRBJ2-3, is GAGVSQSPRYKVAKRGQDVALRCDPISGHVSLFWYQQALGQGPEFLTYFQNEAQLDKSGLPSDRFFAERPEGSVSTLKIQRTQQEDSAVYLCASIDPGLAGDTQYFGPGTRLTVL.

This clonotype was seen only once. The chain carries TRBV7-9 and TRBJ2-7, with 8 bases that match TRBD1. Germline loops: CDR1 SEHNR, CDR2 FQNEAQ (reference sequence). Trimming took 4 bases from V and 5 from J; bases not matched to a gene: 4. The CDR3 runs to 13 residues. In nucleotides, the CDR3 is TGTGCCAGCAGCTCTGGGACAGGTCACGAGCAGTACGTC. This codes for CASSSGTGHEQYV.

This clonotype was counted only a few times. The V gene is TRBV6-4, the J gene TRBJ2-2; tentatively, D is TRBD2 (5 bases). Trimming cost V 3 bases and J 2 bases, with 10 bases left between them. Germline CDR1 is MRHNA and CDR2 is SNTAGT. This CDR3 is built from 15 residues. The chain's CDR3 is CASSESASNTGELFF. In DNA form, the CDR3 reads TGTGCCAGCAGTGAATCGGCTAGCAACACCGGGGAGCTGTTTTTT.

The rearrangement links TRBV14 to TRBJ2-1, with D possibly being TRBD1 (7 bases). Germline V gives CDR1 SGHDN, CDR2 FVKESK. The CDR3 length is 16 residues. V dropped 6 bases and J dropped 12 bases, with 27 bases sitting between them. The CDR3 here is CASSTEGRGYRLGQFF. The CDR3 bases are TGTGCCAGCAGTACGGAGGGCAGGGGGTACCGTTTAGGGCAGTTCTTC.

This chain uses TRBV24-1 with TRBJ2-1; no clear D gene. CDR3 length: 14 residues. V was pared by 9 bases and J by 8 bases, with 19 bases between. The germline V gene encodes CDR1 KGHDR and CDR2 SFDVKD. The CDR3 DNA reads TGTGCCACCCGCGGCTCATACTTAGACGATGAGCAGTTCTTC. It encodes CATRGSYLDDEQFF.

The chain uses TRBV7-3 and TRBJ2-5; D is uncertain. The germline CDR1 and CDR2 sequences are SGHTA and FQGTGA. This CDR3 is 15 amino acids long. Trimming shortened V by 1 base and J by 5 bases, and 14 bases separated the two germline ends. For the CDR3, the DNA is TGTGCCAGCAGCTTAAGGGCTAGTTCTAGGGAGACCCAGTACTTC. This gives the protein CASSLRASSRETQYF.

Many counts were recorded for this clonotype. The V call is TRBV6-5, the J call TRBJ2-2; D may match TRBD1 or TRBD2 (5 bases each). Trimming took 5 bases from V and 3 from J, leaving 10 bases between them. Germline V CDR1 and CDR2: MNHEY, SVGAGI. CDR3 size: 14 residues. The CDR3 protein is CASSPGPYTGELFF. In nucleotides, the CDR3 is TGTGCCAGCAGTCCGGGACCTTACACCGGGGAGCTGTTTTTT.

This clonotype appeared a few times. The J gene is TRBJ2-1, the V gene TRBV12-3 or TRBV12-4; 8 bases fit TRBD2. The CDR3 has 15 residues. With V trimmed by 5 bases and J by 7 bases, 10 bases remained unmatched. The CDR3, as DNA: TGTGCCAGCAGTCTGCTCGGGACTAGGTGGAATGAGCAGTTCTTC. It encodes CASSLLGTRWNEQFF.

The chain joins TRBV9 to TRBJ2-3; possible D gene TRBD2, 7 bases. V dropped 4 bases and J dropped 0 bases, with 21 bases sitting between them. This CDR3 is 18 amino acids long. Germline CDR1 SGDLS, CDR2 YYNGEE. The CDR3 DNA reads TGTGCCAGCAGCTTCCGAGGGGGGAGGGGTTCTAGCACAGATACGCAGTATTTT. Amino acid sequence: CASSFRGGRGSSTDTQYF.

This clonotype was counted at least ten times. The rearrangement joins TRBV12-3 or TRBV12-4 to TRBJ2-1, with TRBD2 identical over 11 bases. Trimming removed 3 bases from V and 9 bases from J; junction bases left unmatched: 7. There are 15 residues in the CDR3. CDR3 sequence reads: CASSLAGTSGGEQFF. The CDR3 nucleotides are TGTGCCAGCAGTTTGGCGGGGACTAGCGGCGGTGAGCAGTTCTTC.

This clonotype has only a few counts. The chain combines TRBV12-3 or TRBV12-4 with TRBJ2-7; 8 bases are a match to TRBD1. This CDR3 is built from 13 residues. V lost 5 bases, J lost 6 bases, and 6 bases stayed unmatched. This CDR3 is CASSKDRVGEQYV. DNA of the CDR3: TGTGCCAGCAGTAAGGACAGGGTGGGCGAGCAGTACGTC.

This clonotype has a handful of counts. CDR3 nucleotide sequence: TGCAGTGCTAGAGATTCAGGAATACGTGAGCAGTTCTTC. The encoded protein is CSARDSGIREQFF. The chain is built from TRBV20-1 and TRBJ2-1, with D unclear. Germline V gene sequence: CDR1 DFQATT, CDR2 SNEGSKA (reference sequence). CDR3 length equals 13 residues. Trimming left V 0 bases short and J 9 bases short, with 12 bases between.

This clonotype occurred many times. The chain links TRBV29-1 to TRBJ1-2, with 7 bases fitting TRBD1. From germline, CDR1 is SQVTM and CDR2 ANQGSEA. The junction had 2 bases not matched to a gene; V was cut back by 4 bases and J by 3 bases. This CDR3 has 12 residues. This chain's CDR3 is CSVVGQDYGYTF. The CDR3, as DNA: TGCAGCGTTGTCGGACAGGACTATGGCTACACCTTC. Together with reference TRBV29-1 and TRBJ1-2, the CDR3 gives the full variable domain: SAVISQKPSRDICQRGTSLTIQCQVDSQVTMMFWYRQQPGQSLTLIATANQGSEATYESGFVIDKFPISRPNLTFSTLTVSNMSPEDSSIYLCSVVGQDYGYTFGSGTRLTVV.

The chain uses TRBV18 and TRBJ2-7; 7 positions match TRBD1. V was clipped by 2 bases and J by 0 bases; unmatched bases: 7. Germline CDR1 reads KGHSH; CDR2 reads LQKENI. There are 16 residues in the CDR3. The CDR3 is CASSPFKGASSYEQYV. The CDR3 DNA reads as TGTGCCAGCTCACCATTCAAGGGGGCTAGCTCCTACGAGCAGTACGTC.

In its sample, this clonotype was seen many times. The V gene is TRBV20-1, the J gene TRBJ2-5, with a tentative D call TRBD1 (6 bases). The CDR3 consists of 16 residues. CDR1 DFQATT and CDR2 SNEGSKA come from the germline V gene (reference sequence). Trimming took 4 bases from V and 2 from J, leaving 20 bases between them. The DNA of the CDR3 is TGCAGTGCTAATTCTGACAGGCGACTACTTCAAGAGACCCAGTACTTC. It translates to CSANSDRRLLQETQYF.

This clonotype was counted at least ten times. This chain joins TRBV20-1 and TRBJ1-1; D unresolved. The germline V gene has CDR1 DFQATT and CDR2 SNEGSKA (reference sequence). The V and J ends lost 6 bases and 0 bases respectively, with 14 bases between them. The CDR3 runs to 14 residues. The CDR3 nucleotides are TGCAGTGCCGTTGAGTATTGGGTGAACACTGAAGCTTTCTTT. This translates into CSAVEYWVNTEAFF.

The rearrangement uses TRBV28 and TRBJ2-5, with D maybe TRBD1 (6 bases). V lost 3 bases, J lost 3 bases, and 17 bases lay in between. The CDR3 contains 16 residues. Germline V lookup: CDR1 MDHEN, CDR2 SYDVKM. CDR3 sequence reads: CASSFLTGDSEETQYF. The CDR3 coding sequence is TGTGCCAGCAGTTTCCTGACAGGAGATAGCGAAGAGACCCAGTACTTC.

This clonotype showed up just a few times. The V gene is TRBV20-1, the J gene TRBJ1-5; 7 bases are shared with TRBD1. Per the germline V gene, CDR1 is DFQATT and CDR2 is SNEGSKA (reference sequence). The CDR3 extends over 16 amino acids. The J segment lost 1 base and the V segment lost 0 bases, leaving 6 bases of the junction unmatched. CDR3 loop: CSARDSSRGSNQPQHF. The CDR3 DNA reads TGCAGTGCTAGAGACTCCTCCAGGGGGAGCAATCAGCCCCAGCATTTT.

The chain employs TRBV4-1 and TRBJ2-3, with D possibly being TRBD1 or TRBD2 (6 bases each). Germline CDR1 is MGHRA and CDR2 is YSYEKL. V gave up 2 bases and J gave up 9 bases, with 9 bases separating them. The CDR3 extends over 12 amino acids. The CDR3 loop reads CASSQLGGTQYF. The CDR3 nucleotides read TGCGCCAGCAGCCAATTGGGGGGCACGCAGTATTTT.

This clonotype has just a few counts. The J gene is TRBJ2-1, the V gene TRBV10-3; no clear D gene. From germline, CDR1 is ENHRY and CDR2 SYGVKD. Trimming shortened V by 7 bases and J by 4 bases, and 8 bases separated the two germline ends. The CDR3 consists of 12 residues. Written as DNA, the CDR3 is TGTGCCATCAAGGGTACATACAATGAGCAGTTCTTC. It specifies CAIKGTYNEQFF.

This clonotype has a single count. The rearrangement links TRBV20-1 to TRBJ1-5, with D tentatively TRBD1 (5 bases). Trimming shortened V by 0 bases and J by 2 bases, and 17 bases separated the two germline ends. Germline CDR1 DFQATT, CDR2 SNEGSKA (reference sequence). The CDR3 covers 17 residues. CDR3: CSAREPQGRGGNQPQHF. The CDR3 DNA reads as TGCAGTGCTAGAGAGCCTCAGGGAAGGGGAGGCAATCAGCCCCAGCATTTT.

This clonotype was recorded many times. V and J are TRBV12-3 or TRBV12-4 and TRBJ2-7; D not resolved. V gave up 9 bases and J gave up 2 bases, with 14 bases separating them. The length of the CDR3 is 13 residues. CDR3 sequence: CARLRPTPYEQYF. CDR3 coding DNA: TGTGCCAGGTTACGGCCCACTCCCTACGAGCAGTACTTC.